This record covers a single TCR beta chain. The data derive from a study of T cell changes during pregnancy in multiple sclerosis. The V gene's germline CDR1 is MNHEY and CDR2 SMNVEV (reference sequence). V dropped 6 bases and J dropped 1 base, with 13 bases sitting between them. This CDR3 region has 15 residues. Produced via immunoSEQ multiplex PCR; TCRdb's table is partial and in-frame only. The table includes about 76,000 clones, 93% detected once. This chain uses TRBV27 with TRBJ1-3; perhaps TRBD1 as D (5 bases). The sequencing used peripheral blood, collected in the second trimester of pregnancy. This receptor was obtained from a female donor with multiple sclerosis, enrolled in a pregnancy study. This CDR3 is CASRSPRESGNTIYF. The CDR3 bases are TGTGCCAGCAGAAGCCCCAGGGAATCTGGAAACACCATATATTTT.